A single sample is the source of the 12 T cell receptor beta chains below, sequenced in a study of cytomegalovirus exposure and HLA in healthy donors. Profiled with immunoSEQ multiplex PCR; TCRdb holds only in-frame clones, not every one. The sample holds about 110,000 clones, approximately 86% seen once. Sequencing used PBMCs. Every receptor here comes from a woman aged 18-30 years in good health and CMV-seronegative.

The chain has TRBV10-3 and TRBJ2-3; D call uncertain. The CDR3 has 13 residues. V gave up 4 bases and J gave up 4 bases, with 9 bases separating them. CDR1 and CDR2 from the germline V gene are ENHRY and SYGVKD. The CDR3 region has the DNA TGTGCCATCAGTGGGTACGGGTCAGATACGCAGTATTTT. As protein: CAISGYGSDTQYF.

The DNA of the CDR3 is TGTGCCAGTAGTCCTTCTGGGACAGGGGCCCACGAGCAGTACTTC. It yields the protein CASSPSGTGAHEQYF. The chain recombines TRBV19 with TRBJ2-7; 10 nucleotides match TRBD1. Losses at the gene ends were 5 bases for V and 5 bases for J; bases not matched to a gene: 9. Germline-derived CDR1 and CDR2 are LNHDA and SQIVND (reference sequence). The CDR3 runs to 15 residues.

The gene calls are TRBV6-6 and TRBJ2-2, with D unclear. V gave up 6 bases and J gave up 2 bases, with 7 bases separating them. Germline-derived CDR1 and CDR2 are MNHNY and SVGAGI (reference sequence). The CDR3 is made up of 13 amino acids. CDR3 loop: CASSPVNTGELFF. The CDR3 DNA reads as TGTGCCAGCAGCCCCGTAAACACCGGGGAGCTGTTTTTT.

This chain connects TRBV6-5 to TRBJ1-1; 7 nucleotides agree with TRBD1. The V gene's germline CDR1 is MNHEY and CDR2 SVGAGI. V lost 6 bases, J lost 5 bases, and 6 bases stayed unmatched. This CDR3 has 13 amino acids. CDR3 DNA: TGTGCCAGCAGCAGGACAGGTGGAACTGAAGCTTTCTTT. It codes for CASSRTGGTEAFF.

CDR3 residues: CSIVGGANEQFF. Here the CDR3 DNA reads TGCAGCATTGTGGGGGGGGCGAATGAGCAGTTCTTC. The V call is TRBV29-1, the J call TRBJ2-1, with D possibly TRBD2 on 7 matching bases. Germline CDR1 reads SQVTM; CDR2 reads ANQGSEA. V was trimmed by 8 bases and J by 7 bases, leaving 15 bases between them. The CDR3 has 12 residues.

The chain carries TRBV4-1 and TRBJ2-3; 8 nucleotides match TRBD2. V gave up 4 bases and J gave up 5 bases; unmatched junction bases: 17. CDR1 is MGHRA and CDR2 is YSYEKL in the germline V gene. There are 18 residues in the CDR3. This chain's CDR3 is CASSPEQTDSGAGDTQYF. The CDR3 nucleotides read TGCGCCAGCAGCCCCGAACAAACCGATAGCGGGGCTGGAGATACGCAGTATTTT.

This chain connects TRBV27 to TRBJ2-4; possible D gene TRBD2, 6 bases. The germline V and J ends were trimmed by 0 bases and 7 bases, with 16 bases remaining between them. The CDR3 has 16 residues. The germline V gene encodes CDR1 MNHEY and CDR2 SMNVEV (reference sequence). CDR3 loop: CASSLSPGEAGNIQYF. The CDR3 DNA sequence: TGTGCCAGCAGTTTATCTCCGGGGGAGGCGGGGAACATTCAGTACTTC.

In this sample, this clone turned up a few times. This chain uses TRBV9 with TRBJ2-7; D is possibly TRBD2 (5 bases). V was clipped by 1 base and J by 6 bases, with 14 bases between them. The germline V gene encodes CDR1 SGDLS and CDR2 YYNGEE. The CDR3 has 14 residues. The CDR3 coding sequence is TGTGCCAGCAGCGTACTCCGGGAAGCGGCCGAGCAGTACTTC. It yields the protein CASSVLREAAEQYF. Full variable domain (rest looked up from reference TRBV9 and TRBJ2-7): DSGVTQTPKHLITATGQRVTLRCSPRSGDLSVYWYQQSLDQGLQFLIQYYNGEERAKGNILERFSAQQFPDLHSELNLSSLELGDSALYFCASSVLREAAEQYFGPGTRLTVT.

This chain links TRBV10-3 with TRBJ2-7, with unresolved D. The V gene's germline CDR1 is ENHRY and CDR2 SYGVKD. The CDR3 extends over 15 amino acids. The V gene lost 3 bases and the J gene lost 1 base, with 13 bases spanning the gap. As DNA, the CDR3 is TGTGCCATCAGTGACCCGCTTATGAGGTCCTACGAGCAGTACTTC. As protein: CAISDPLMRSYEQYF.

There are many counts of this clone. J is TRBJ2-7 and V is TRBV2, with 7 bases aligning to TRBD2. The CDR3 is 18 amino acids. V was clipped by 4 bases and J by 1 base; unmatched bases: 16. The germline gives CDR1 SNHLY, CDR2 FYNNEI. CDR3 nucleotide sequence: TGTGCCAGCAGTGGGACCCGTGACGGGGGGTATACGTCCTACGAGCAGTACTTC. This codes for CASSGTRDGGYTSYEQYF.

The chain recombines TRBV27 with TRBJ2-3; TRBD1 agrees at 7 bases. The CDR3 runs 13 residues. V was clipped by 5 bases and J by 7 bases; unmatched bases: 6. Germline assignment: CDR1 MNHEY and CDR2 SMNVEV (reference sequence). The CDR3 is CASSPRQGYTQYF. Written as DNA, the CDR3 is TGTGCCAGCAGTCCAAGACAGGGCTATACGCAGTATTTT.

J is TRBJ2-3 and V is TRBV9; maybe TRBD1 (6 bases). Per the germline V gene, CDR1 is SGDLS and CDR2 is YYNGEE. Trimming stripped 3 bases from V and 1 base from J, with 9 bases between. This CDR3 has 14 residues. The CDR3 bases are TGTGCCAGCAGCGAGGGACACCGCACAGATACGCAGTATTTT. This gives the protein CASSEGHRTDTQYF.